What follows are 26 T cell receptor beta chains derived from one specimen sequenced in a study of spatial heterogeneity in lung cancer. The study, taken as a whole, reports: The study found that expanded intratumoral alpha and beta TCR counts tracked tumor mutation counts.

The time point denotes: sample taken at primary tumor resection. TCRdb re-analysed the 5' RACE reads in MiXCR, keeping a single row per CDR3 protein. Among about 3,500 distinct CDR3 sequences, under 15% were seen once, and the ten largest hold around 9.1%. The antigens these receptors bind are not known. The sample consisted of lung tumor tissue, taken at surgery. The source is a female donor with early-stage non-small cell lung cancer.

In its sample, this clonotype is medium-sized. A read error is likely, as this CDR3 ends without the conserved phenylalanine or tryptophan. Because the CDR3's place on the DNA is in doubt, the DNA is left out and the CDR3 is given as listed by TCRdb. CDR3 sequence: CASSHVQLAGSP. This chain connects TRBV11-1 to TRBJ2-1; the table calls TRBD2, which could not be checked here. The germline gives CDR1 SGHAT, CDR2 FQDESV (reference sequence). The CDR3 region is 12 residues in length, termini included.

This clonotype qualifies as medium-sized. This sequence joins TRBV20-1 and TRBJ1-2; D gene ambiguous. V was shortened by 0 bases and J by 7 bases, with 9 bases between the two germline ends. Looked up from germline, CDR1 is DFQATT and CDR2 is SNEGSKA (reference sequence). This CDR3 contains 12 residues. The CDR3 reads CSARDPGVGYTF. Here the CDR3 DNA reads TGCAGTGCTAGAGACCCCGGGGTTGGCTACACCTTC.

The chain links TRBV19 to TRBJ1-5, with D unclear. CDR1 and CDR2 (germline): LNHDA, SQIVND (reference sequence). Trimming left V 2 bases short and J 5 bases short, with 7 bases between. The CDR3 is 13 amino acids. The CDR3 is CASSIMRDQPQHF. Written as DNA, the CDR3 is TGTGCCAGTAGTATAATGAGGGATCAGCCCCAGCATTTT.

Within the sample, this clonotype is medium-sized. The V and J genes are TRBV7-6 and TRBJ1-6; 8 nucleotides align to TRBD1. The V gene end was trimmed by 1 base and the J gene end by 7 bases; junction bases not matched to a gene: 3. There are 15 residues in the CDR3. Germline CDR1 and CDR2: SGHVS and FNYEAQ. The CDR3, as DNA: TGTGCCAGCAGCTTAGAGACAGGGGTAAATTCACCCCTCCACTTT. The encoded protein is CASSLETGVNSPLHF.

This clonotype counts as medium-sized. This rearrangement joins TRBV4-2 to TRBJ1-6; TRBD1 agrees at 7 bases. The junction had 6 bases not matched to a gene; V was cut back by 4 bases and J by 6 bases. This CDR3 has 15 residues. Germline V gene lookup returns CDR1 LGHNA and CDR2 YNFKEQ. The CDR3 bases are TGTGCCAGCAGCCTGGGGGACAGCACTAATTCACCCCTCCACTTT. The encoded protein is CASSLGDSTNSPLHF.

This clonotype is labeled as medium-sized. This rearrangement joins TRBV3-1 to TRBJ2-2; D not resolved. V was cut by 3 bases and J by 5 bases, with 10 bases left in between. Germline CDR1 LGHDT, CDR2 YNNKEL (reference sequence). There are 14 residues in the CDR3. CDR3 in DNA: TGTGCCAGCAGCCATCTCAGCGAAACCGGGGAGCTGTTTTTT. Translated, it gives CASSHLSETGELFF.

This clonotype is labeled medium-sized (0.01 to 0.1%). The V gene is TRBV10-2, the J gene TRBJ2-3; no firm D call. Trimming removed 1 base from V and 1 base from J, with 9 bases in between. CDR3 length: 15 residues. Germline V gene lookup returns CDR1 WSHSY and CDR2 SAAADI. CDR3 in DNA: TGCGCCAGCAGTGAGTTGGGCGCCGGCACAGATACGCAGTATTTT. Encoded protein: CASSELGAGTDTQYF.

This clonotype is deemed medium-sized. The chain carries TRBV20-1 and TRBJ2-5; 8 positions match TRBD1. The junction had 7 bases not matched to a gene; V was cut back by 5 bases and J by 5 bases. The CDR3 totals 13 residues. The germline CDR1 and CDR2 sequences are DFQATT and SNEGSKA (reference sequence). CDR3 region: CSALGRGQETQYF. DNA for the CDR3: TGCAGTGCTTTGGGCAGGGGGCAGGAGACCCAGTACTTC.

In its sample, this clonotype is medium-sized. The chain recombines TRBV2 with TRBJ2-1; 13 positions match TRBD2. This CDR3 spans 15 amino acids. After removal of 5 bases from V and 9 bases from J, the junction contained 7 bases not matched to a gene. From germline, CDR1 is SNHLY and CDR2 FYNNEI. CDR3 nucleotide sequence: TGTGCCAGCAGTTACACTAGCGGGAGGGGAATTGAGCAGTTCTTC. It is translated as CASSYTSGRGIEQFF.

Within the sample, this clonotype is medium-sized. The rearrangement links TRBV7-2 to TRBJ2-7, with 7 bases lining up with TRBD1. CDR1 SGHTA and CDR2 FQGNSA come from the germline V gene. The CDR3 is made up of 14 amino acids. With V trimmed by 5 bases and J by 0 bases, 4 bases remained unmatched. The CDR3 here is CASSPRQGSYEQYF. The CDR3 nucleotides read TGTGCCAGCAGCCCCAGACAGGGCTCCTACGAGCAGTACTTC.

By sample share, this clonotype is medium-sized (0.01 to 0.1%). This chain joins TRBV6-1 and TRBJ2-7; 8 bases line up with TRBD1. After removal of 6 bases from V and 5 bases from J, the junction contained 15 bases not matched to a gene. There are 16 residues in the CDR3. Germline V gene data show CDR1 as MNHNS and CDR2 as SASEGT. CDR3 in amino acids: CASRAHPGGVRNEQYF. As DNA, the CDR3 is TGTGCCAGCAGAGCCCATCCAGGGGGCGTTCGGAACGAGCAGTACTTC.

A few counts support this clonotype. The chain uses TRBV11-2 and TRBJ2-2, with D unclear. In germline, CDR1 is SGHAT, CDR2 FQNNGV. The germline V and J ends were trimmed by 4 bases and 1 base, with 7 bases remaining between them. The CDR3 covers 14 residues. The DNA of the CDR3 is TGTGCCAGCAGCTGGATAGAGAACACCGGGGAGCTGTTTTTT. Amino acid sequence: CASSWIENTGELFF.

By share of the sample, this clonotype is medium-sized (0.01 to 0.1%). The chain uses TRBV12-3 or TRBV12-4 and TRBJ2-5, with TRBD2 as a possible D gene (6 bases). There are 15 residues in the CDR3. V was pared by 6 bases and J by 1 base, with 15 bases between. CDR3 DNA: TGTGCCAGCAGCTCCCCGGGTAGCGGCCAAGAGACCCAGTACTTC. Translation: CASSSPGSGQETQYF.

By share, this clonotype ranks as medium-sized. This rearrangement joins TRBV6-1 to TRBJ1-2; 7 bases fit TRBD1. The CDR3 has 14 amino acids. From germline, CDR1 is MNHNS and CDR2 SASEGT. Unmatched junction bases numbered 12, after V lost 10 bases and J lost 4 bases. In nucleotides, the CDR3 is TGTGCCATATCCGCACAGGGGCGCTTCTATGGCTACACCTTC. This sequence encodes CAISAQGRFYGYTF.

This chain joins TRBV7-2 and TRBJ2-7, with D perhaps matching TRBD1 (6 bases). There are 15 residues in the CDR3. V lost 0 bases and J 2 bases, leaving 11 bases between the germline ends. CDR1 SGHTA and CDR2 FQGNSA come from the germline V gene. In DNA, the CDR3 is TGTGCCAGCAGCTTAGCGGCCCAGGGGACCTACGAGCAGTACTTC. Its protein is CASSLAAQGTYEQYF.

In this sample, this clonotype is medium-sized. V is TRBV19 and J is TRBJ1-5; 8 bases agree with TRBD1. The CDR3 is 14 residues long. Germline V gives CDR1 LNHDA, CDR2 SQIVND (reference sequence). The ends lost 4 bases at V and 5 bases at J; junction bases unmatched: 4. CDR3 DNA sequence: TGTGCCAGTAGTACAACAGGGGGACATCAGCCCCAGCATTTT. Translated: CASSTTGGHQPQHF.

This clonotype occurred a few times. The chain employs TRBV28 and TRBJ2-6; TRBD1 is a possible D gene (5 bases). The CDR3 covers 16 residues. Germline V gene data show CDR1 as MDHEN and CDR2 as SYDVKM. The ends were cut back, 7 bases at V and 4 bases at J, with 17 bases in the middle. The CDR3 DNA is TGTGCCAGCATCCAACCCGCAGGGAAGGGGGCCAACGTCCTGACTTTC. Amino acid sequence: CASIQPAGKGANVLTF.

A word on this clonotype: With a much larger clone just one base away, this may be a read error. This chain's CDR3 is CASSTGHGAGLQAFF. The CDR3 DNA sequence: TGTGCCAGTAGTACCGGACATGGGGCGGGATTGCAAGCTTTCTTT. This chain connects TRBV19 to TRBJ1-1; D might be TRBD1 (5 bases). Per germline, CDR1 LNHDA and CDR2 SQIVND (reference sequence). V was pared by 4 bases and J by 9 bases, with 21 bases between. The CDR3 sequence is 15 residues long.

This clonotype is labeled as medium-sized (0.01 to 0.1%). This chain joins TRBV9 and TRBJ2-1, with 8 bases aligning to TRBD2. Germline V gene sequence: CDR1 SGDLS, CDR2 YYNGEE. J gave up 3 bases and V 3 bases, and 11 bases lay outside the gene matches. This CDR3 has 17 residues. For the CDR3, the DNA is TGTGCCAGCAGCGCCTCCCGCGCGGGAGGACGCTACAATGAGCAGTTCTTC. Translating gives CASSASRAGGRYNEQFF.

This clonotype came up many times. The chain carries TRBV9 and TRBJ2-2, with D possibly being TRBD2 (6 bases). The CDR3 consists of 15 residues. Trimming removed 5 bases at V and 1 base at J, with 12 bases between. Germline values: CDR1 SGDLS, CDR2 YYNGEE. The CDR3: CASSGGGLNTGELFF. Written as DNA, the CDR3 is TGTGCCAGCAGTGGAGGAGGGCTGAACACCGGGGAGCTGTTTTTT.

This clonotype is medium-sized within its sample. The chain carries TRBV18 and TRBJ2-2; 8 nucleotides align to TRBD1. J was trimmed by 1 base and V by 3 bases; bases with no gene match: 4. Germline CDR1 KGHSH, CDR2 LQKENI. CDR3 size: 16 residues. CDR3 protein: CASSPAGTGNTGELFF. CDR3 in DNA: TGTGCCAGCTCACCCGCGGGGACAGGGAACACCGGGGAGCTGTTTTTT.

By frequency in the sample, this clonotype is medium-sized (0.01 to 0.1%). The chain couples TRBV5-1 to TRBJ1-1; perhaps TRBD1 as D (6 bases). The CDR3 sequence is 15 residues long. V lost 1 base to trimming and J lost 1 base, with 11 bases between them. Germline CDR1 SGHRS, CDR2 YFSETQ. The CDR3 loop is CASSLSGGANTEAFF. For the CDR3, the DNA is TGCGCCAGCAGCTTGAGTGGGGGCGCGAACACTGAAGCTTTCTTT. Drawing the rest from reference TRBV5-1 and TRBJ1-1, the complete variable domain is KAGVTQTPRYLIKTRGQQVTLSCSPISGHRSVSWYQQTPGQGLQFLFEYFSETQRNKGNFPGRFSGRQFSNSRSEMNVSTLELGDSALYLCASSLSGGANTEAFFGQGTRLTVV.

Here the CDR3 DNA reads TGCGCCAGCAAATCACTCCAGGGTTTGGAAACAGATACGCAGTATTTT. Its translation is CASKSLQGLETDTQYF. This chain joins TRBV5-1 and TRBJ2-3, with D possibly being TRBD1 (5 bases). The germline V and J ends were trimmed by 6 bases and 3 bases, with 20 bases remaining between them. Germline CDR1 is SGHRS and CDR2 is YFSETQ. This CDR3 has 16 amino acids.

This clonotype was detected only a few times. The rearrangement uses TRBV6-2 or TRBV6-3 and TRBJ2-4; 9 nucleotides align to TRBD1. Germline-derived CDR1 and CDR2 are MNHEY and SVGEGT. J lost 4 bases, V lost 2 bases, and 3 bases had no gene match. This CDR3 is built from 15 residues. This CDR3 is CASSYKGQGKNIQYF. For the CDR3, the DNA is TGTGCCAGCAGTTACAAAGGACAGGGGAAAAACATTCAGTACTTC.

This clonotype is medium-sized by share. The DNA of the CDR3 is TGCAGTGCTAGAGGTATCGCTAGCGGGAGTAGCGATACGCAGTATTTT. Protein: CSARGIASGSSDTQYF. This sequence joins TRBV20-1 and TRBJ2-3; 10 nucleotides line up with TRBD2. The CDR3 totals 16 residues. V lost 1 base and J lost 6; bases outside the gene matches: 10. Germline loops: CDR1 DFQATT, CDR2 SNEGSKA (reference sequence).

In its sample, this clonotype is medium-sized. The CDR3 DNA is TGCGCCAGCAGCTTGTTGCAGGGGCGGTACGAGCAGTACTTC. It yields the protein CASSLLQGRYEQYF. The chain has TRBV5-1 and TRBJ2-7, with D perhaps matching TRBD1 (6 bases). The germline V and J ends were trimmed by 1 base and 4 bases, with 12 bases remaining between them. In germline, CDR1 is SGHRS, CDR2 YFSETQ. The CDR3 has 14 amino acids.